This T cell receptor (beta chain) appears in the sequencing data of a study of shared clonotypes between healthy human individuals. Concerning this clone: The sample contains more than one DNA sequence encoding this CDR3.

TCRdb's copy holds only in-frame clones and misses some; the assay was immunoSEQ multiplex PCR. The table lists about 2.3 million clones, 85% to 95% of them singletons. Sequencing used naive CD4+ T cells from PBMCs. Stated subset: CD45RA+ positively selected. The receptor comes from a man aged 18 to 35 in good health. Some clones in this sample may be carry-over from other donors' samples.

Here the CDR3 DNA reads TGTGCCAGCAGCTCCGGGGGACGGGAGACCCAGTACTTC. Translation: CASSSGGRETQYF. This chain joins TRBV5-4 and TRBJ2-5; D may be TRBD2 (6 bases). The ends were cut back, 3 bases at V and 5 bases at J, with 11 bases in the middle. The CDR3 length is 13 residues. Germline V gene sequence: CDR1 SGHNT, CDR2 YYREEE (reference sequence). The full variable domain, in which reference TRBV5-4 and TRBJ2-5 provide the parts outside the CDR3, is ETGVTQSPTHLIKTRGQQVTLRCSSQSGHNTVSWYQQALGQGPQFIFQYYREEENGRGNFPPRFSGLQFPNYSSELNVNALELDDSALYLCASSSGGRETQYFGPGTRLLVL.